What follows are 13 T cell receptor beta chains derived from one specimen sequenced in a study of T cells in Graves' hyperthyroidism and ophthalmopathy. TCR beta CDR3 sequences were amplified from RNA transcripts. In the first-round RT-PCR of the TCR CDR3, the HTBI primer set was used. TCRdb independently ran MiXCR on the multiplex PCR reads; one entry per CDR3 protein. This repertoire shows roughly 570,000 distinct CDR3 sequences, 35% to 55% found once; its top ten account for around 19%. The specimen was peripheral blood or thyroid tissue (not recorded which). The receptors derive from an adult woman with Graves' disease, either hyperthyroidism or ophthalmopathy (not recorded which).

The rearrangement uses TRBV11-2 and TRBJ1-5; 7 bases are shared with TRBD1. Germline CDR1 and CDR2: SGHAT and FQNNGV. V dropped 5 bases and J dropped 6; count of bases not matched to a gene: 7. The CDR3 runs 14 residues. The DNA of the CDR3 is TGTGCCAGCAGCCAAGCAGGGGGTAGTCAGCCCCAGCATTTT. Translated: CASSQAGGSQPQHF.

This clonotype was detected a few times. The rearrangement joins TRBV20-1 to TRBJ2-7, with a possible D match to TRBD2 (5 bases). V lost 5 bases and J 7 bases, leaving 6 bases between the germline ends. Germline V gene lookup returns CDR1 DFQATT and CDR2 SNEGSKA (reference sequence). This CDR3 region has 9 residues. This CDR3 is CSAGEEQYF. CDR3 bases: TGCAGTGCTGGGGAGGAGCAGTACTTC.

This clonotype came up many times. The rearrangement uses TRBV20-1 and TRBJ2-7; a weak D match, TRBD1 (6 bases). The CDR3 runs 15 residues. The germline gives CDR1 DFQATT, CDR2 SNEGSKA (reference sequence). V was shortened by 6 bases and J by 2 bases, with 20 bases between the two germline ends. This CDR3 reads CSAPLGQPFTYEQYF. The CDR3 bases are TGCAGTGCCCCCCTAGGACAGCCCTTTACCTACGAGCAGTACTTC.

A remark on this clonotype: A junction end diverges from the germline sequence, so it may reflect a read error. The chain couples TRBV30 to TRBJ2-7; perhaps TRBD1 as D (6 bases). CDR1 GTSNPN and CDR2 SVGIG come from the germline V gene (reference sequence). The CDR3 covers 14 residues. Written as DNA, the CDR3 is TGTGCCTTACTCCCGGACAGATACTCCTACGGGCAGTACTTC. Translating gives CALLPDRYSYGQYF.

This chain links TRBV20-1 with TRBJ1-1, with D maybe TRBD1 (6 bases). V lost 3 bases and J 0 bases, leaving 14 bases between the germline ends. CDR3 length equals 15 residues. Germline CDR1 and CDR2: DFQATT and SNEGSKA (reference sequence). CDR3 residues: CSARTGTPMNTEAFF. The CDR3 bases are TGCAGTGCTAGGACCGGGACACCCATGAACACTGAAGCTTTCTTT.

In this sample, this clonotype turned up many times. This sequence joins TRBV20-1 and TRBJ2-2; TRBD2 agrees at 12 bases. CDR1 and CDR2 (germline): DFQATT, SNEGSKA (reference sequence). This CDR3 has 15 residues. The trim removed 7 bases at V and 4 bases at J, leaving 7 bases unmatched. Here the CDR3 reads CSGIPSGRATGELFF. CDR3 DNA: TGCAGTGGAATCCCTAGCGGGAGGGCCACCGGGGAGCTGTTTTTT.

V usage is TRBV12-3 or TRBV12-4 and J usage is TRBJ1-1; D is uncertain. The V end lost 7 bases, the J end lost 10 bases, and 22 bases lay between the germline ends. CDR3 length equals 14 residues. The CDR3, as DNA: TGTGCCAGCAAAGTTCTTGGGCCCCTTGAGGGAGCTTTCTTT. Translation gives CASKVLGPLEGAFF.

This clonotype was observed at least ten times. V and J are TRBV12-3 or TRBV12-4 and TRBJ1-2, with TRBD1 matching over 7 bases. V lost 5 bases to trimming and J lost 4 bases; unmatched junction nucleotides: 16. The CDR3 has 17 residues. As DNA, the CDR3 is TGTGCCAGCAGTCCCTCGGGACAGCCGACTTTACTCTATGGCTACACCTTC. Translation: CASSPSGQPTLLYGYTF.

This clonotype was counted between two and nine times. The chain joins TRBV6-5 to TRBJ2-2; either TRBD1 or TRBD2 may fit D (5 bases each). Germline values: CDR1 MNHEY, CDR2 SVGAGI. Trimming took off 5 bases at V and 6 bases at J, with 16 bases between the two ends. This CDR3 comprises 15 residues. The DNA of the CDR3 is TGTGCCAGCAGTAGGGACCCTACCGCCCCCGGGGAGCTGTTTTTT. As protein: CASSRDPTAPGELFF.

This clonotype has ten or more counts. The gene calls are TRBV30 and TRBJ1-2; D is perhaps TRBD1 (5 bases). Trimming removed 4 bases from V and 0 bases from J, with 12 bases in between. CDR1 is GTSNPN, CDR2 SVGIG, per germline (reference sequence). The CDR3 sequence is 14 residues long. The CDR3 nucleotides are TGTGCCTGGACCGGACACCTAGCTAACTATGGCTACACCTTC. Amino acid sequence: CAWTGHLANYGYTF.

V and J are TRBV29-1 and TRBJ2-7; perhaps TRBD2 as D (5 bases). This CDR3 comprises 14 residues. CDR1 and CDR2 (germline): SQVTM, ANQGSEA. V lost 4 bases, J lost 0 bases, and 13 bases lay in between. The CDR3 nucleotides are TGCAGCGTTGTACCCGGGGAAAGCTCCTACGAGCAGTACTTC. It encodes CSVVPGESSYEQYF.

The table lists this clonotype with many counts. As DNA, the CDR3 is TGTGCCAGCAGCCAAGAAGATGCATCTACCACCGGGGAGCTGTTTTTT. Translated: CASSQEDASTTGELFF. This chain links TRBV4-2 with TRBJ2-2; D gene uncertain. V lost 0 bases, J lost 4 bases, and 12 bases lay in between. Per the germline V gene, CDR1 is LGHNA and CDR2 is YNFKEQ. This CDR3 is built from 16 residues.

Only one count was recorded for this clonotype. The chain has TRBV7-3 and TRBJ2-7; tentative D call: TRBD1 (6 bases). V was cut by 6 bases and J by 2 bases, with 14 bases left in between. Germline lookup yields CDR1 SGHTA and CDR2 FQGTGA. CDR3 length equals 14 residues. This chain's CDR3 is CASSPDRPTYEQYF. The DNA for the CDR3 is TGTGCCAGCAGTCCTGACAGGCCAACCTACGAGCAGTACTTC. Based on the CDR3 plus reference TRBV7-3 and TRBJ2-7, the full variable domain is GAGVSQTPSNKVTEKGKYVELRCDPISGHTALYWYRQSLGQGPEFLIYFQGTGAADDSGLPNDRFFAVRPEGSVSTLKIQRTERGDSAVYLCASSPDRPTYEQYFGPGTRLTVT.